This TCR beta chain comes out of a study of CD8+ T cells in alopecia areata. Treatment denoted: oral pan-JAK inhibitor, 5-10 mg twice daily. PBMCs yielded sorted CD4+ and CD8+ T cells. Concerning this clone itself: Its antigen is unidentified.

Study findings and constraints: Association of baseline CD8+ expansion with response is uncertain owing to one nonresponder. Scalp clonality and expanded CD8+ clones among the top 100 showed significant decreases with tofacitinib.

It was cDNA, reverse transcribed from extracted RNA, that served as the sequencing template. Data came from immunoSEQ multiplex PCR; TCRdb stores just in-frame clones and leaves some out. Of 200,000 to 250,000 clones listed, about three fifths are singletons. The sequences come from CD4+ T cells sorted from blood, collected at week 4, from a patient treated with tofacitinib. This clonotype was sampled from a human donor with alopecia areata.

The CDR3 here is CARQGSNTEAFF. CDR3 bases: TGTGCCAGGCAGGGCTCCAACACTGAAGCTTTCTTT. V and J are TRBV2 and TRBJ1-1, with a possible D match to TRBD1 (5 bases). The length of the CDR3 is 12 residues. Trimming left V 9 bases short and J 2 bases short, with 10 bases between. Germline V gives CDR1 SNHLY, CDR2 FYNNEI.